A single TCR beta chain is shown here with its context. This CDR3 comprises 14 residues. CDR1 is LNHDA, CDR2 SQIVND, per germline (reference sequence). With 7 bases clipped from V and 3 bases from J, the junction kept 5 bases outside the gene matches. These data are taken from a study of blood T cell repertoires in COVID-19. Study overall: Samples representing acute and convalescent COVID-19 were sourced from the United States, Italy and Spain.

Original handling: From reference gene primer amplification, estimates of nucleated cell counts were derived. Here immunoSEQ multiplex PCR was the method, and the copy in TCRdb shows in-frame clones only, minus some. V and J calls and clone size are those listed in that table; D and trimming were worked out from the DNA. The sample holds over 110,000 clones, approximately 91% seen once. The receptor was derived from a man in his 70s with acute or convalescent COVID-19. The chain has TRBV19 and TRBJ1-1, with 10 bases identical to TRBD1. The material sequenced was peripheral blood. CDR3 sequence reads: CASNLGQGYTEAFF. The CDR3 DNA follows: TGTGCCAGTAACCTGGGACAGGGGTACACTGAAGCTTTCTTT.